In this sample, the clone carrying this TCR beta chain turned up once. This entry comes from a study of blood T cell repertoires in COVID-19. Study overall: Samples of COVID-19 (acute and convalescent) were obtained from the United States, Italy and Spain. PBMCs, B-cell-depleted T cells, or T cells provided the cDNA or gDNA that made up the material.

Original processing methods: For nucleated cells, counts were estimated from reference gene primer amplification. Clones were sequenced by immunoSEQ multiplex PCR, and TCRdb holds only the in-frame ones, with some missing. V and J calls and clone size come straight from that table; D and trimming were deduced from the DNA. The sample includes 110,000 or so clones, around 89% of them seen just once. This CDR3 is built from 13 residues. Germline lookup yields CDR1 SNHLY and CDR2 FYNNEI. The clonotype comes from a human donor with acute or convalescent COVID-19. The donor label of this sample is uncertain. Material for sequencing was peripheral blood. This sequence joins TRBV2 and TRBJ1-2; D is unresolved. The CDR3 loop is CASQREVLVGYTF. DNA for the CDR3: TGTGCATCTCAACGAGAGGTGTTGGTTGGCTACACCTTC.